The sequence of this TCR beta chain was determined in a study of blood T cell repertoires in COVID-19. Enrollees, about 18 to 95 years old, lived in roughly 24 US areas. How the authors handled the data: Researchers report that nucleated cell counts were estimated from reference gene primer amplification. Using immunoSEQ multiplex PCR, the repertoire was profiled, and TCRdb retains in-frame clones only, with some absent. Clone size and V and J calls were adopted from that table, with D and trimming inferred from the DNA. The data show 350,000 to 400,000 clones, around 87% seen once. The CDR3 is 16 amino acids. V lost 4 bases to trimming and J lost 4 bases; unmatched junction nucleotides: 11. Germline CDR1 is MNHNS and CDR2 is SASEGT.

This TCR came from a man aged 40-49 years in a cohort exposed to, infected with or recovered from COVID-19 (not recorded which). The J gene is TRBJ2-7, the V gene TRBV6-1; 9 bases line up with TRBD1. Material: PBMCs or T cells enriched from blood (not recorded which). As DNA, the CDR3 is TGTGCCAGCAGTGCGACGTCGACAGGGGGTCCTTACGAGCAGTACTTC. It codes for CASSATSTGGPYEQYF.